This T cell receptor beta chain was retrieved from a study of cytomegalovirus exposure and HLA in healthy donors. This clone was counted once. PCR involved 60 Vbeta and 13 Jbeta primers. TCRdb's copy holds only in-frame clones and misses some; the assay was immunoSEQ multiplex PCR. The table lists fewer than 120,000 clones, about 80% of them singletons. Germline CDR1 SGHRS, CDR2 YFSETQ. V was pared by 4 bases and J by 7 bases, with 9 bases of the junction left unmatched. This CDR3 has 15 amino acids. The V and J genes are TRBV5-1 and TRBJ2-1, with 9 bases fitting TRBD2. This TCR derives from a woman in her sixties or seventies in good health and CMV-seropositive. Specimen: PBMCs. The CDR3 loop reads CASSQDSGSGNEQFF. CDR3 coding DNA: TGCGCCAGCAGCCAAGATAGCGGGAGTGGGAATGAGCAGTTCTTC.